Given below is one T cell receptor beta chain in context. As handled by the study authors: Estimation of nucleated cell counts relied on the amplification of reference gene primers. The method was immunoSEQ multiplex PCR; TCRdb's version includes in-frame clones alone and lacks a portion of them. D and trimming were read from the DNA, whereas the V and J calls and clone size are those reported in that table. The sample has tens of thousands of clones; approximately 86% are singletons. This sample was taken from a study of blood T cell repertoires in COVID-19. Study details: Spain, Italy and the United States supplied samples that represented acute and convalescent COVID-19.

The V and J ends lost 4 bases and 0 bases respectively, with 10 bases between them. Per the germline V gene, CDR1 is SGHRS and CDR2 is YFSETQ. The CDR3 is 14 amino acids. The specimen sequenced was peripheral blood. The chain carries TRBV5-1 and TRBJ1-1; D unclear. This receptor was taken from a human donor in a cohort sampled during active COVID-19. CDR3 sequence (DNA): TGCGCCAGCAGCCACAATAGCATGAACACTGAAGCTTTCTTT. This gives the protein CASSHNSMNTEAFF.